The 28 T cell receptor beta chains listed next were all sequenced from one sample in a study of blood T cell repertoires in COVID-19. This table comes from immunoSEQ multiplex PCR, and its TCRdb copy is limited to in-frame clones, with some not included. The sample lists 150,000 to 200,000 clones, about nine tenths occurring once. Sequenced material: PBMCs or T cells enriched from blood (not recorded which). These TCRs come from a woman younger than 35 who had recovered from COVID-19.

J is TRBJ2-5 and V is TRBV2; no firm D call. CDR3 length: 14 residues. Per germline, CDR1 SNHLY and CDR2 FYNNEI. V lost 5 bases to trimming and J lost 1 base, with 11 bases between them. The CDR3 DNA reads as TGTGCCAGCAGTTTGTCAACTGCCCAAGAGACCCAGTACTTC. Protein sequence: CASSLSTAQETQYF.

The chain is built from TRBV7-2 and TRBJ2-5; a possible D gene is TRBD1 (5 bases). With 3 bases removed from V and 5 bases from J, the gap between germline ends came to 13 bases. Germline-derived CDR1 and CDR2 are SGHTA and FQGNSA. There are 14 residues in the CDR3. CDR3 sequence reads: CASSLTRVGETQYF. DNA for the CDR3: TGTGCCAGCAGCTTGACCAGGGTCGGGGAGACCCAGTACTTC.

The V and J genes are TRBV29-1 and TRBJ2-3; weak D call: TRBD1 (5 bases). From germline, CDR1 is SQVTM and CDR2 ANQGSEA. This CDR3 is 14 amino acids long. Trimming removed 4 bases at V and 1 base at J, with 12 bases between. The CDR3 loop reads CSVGPQVGTDTQYF. DNA of the CDR3: TGCAGCGTTGGCCCACAGGTGGGCACAGATACGCAGTATTTT.

This clone was counted only a few times. CDR3 in amino acids: CASSGPGGYTEAFF. The CDR3 DNA is TGTGCCAGCTCGGGACCGGGGGGTTACACTGAAGCTTTCTTT. The genes are TRBV18 and TRBJ1-1, with D possibly TRBD1 on 5 matching bases. This CDR3 region has 14 residues. With 6 bases removed from V and 3 bases from J, the gap between germline ends came to 14 bases. The germline V gene has CDR1 KGHSH and CDR2 LQKENI.

The chain has TRBV5-6 and TRBJ2-7; 9 bases line up with TRBD1. Germline V CDR1 and CDR2: SGHDT, YYEEEE. The J segment lost 3 bases and the V segment lost 4 bases, leaving 11 bases of the junction unmatched. The CDR3 consists of 16 residues. CDR3 residues: CASSTPQGAFGYEQYF. CDR3 DNA: TGTGCCAGCAGCACGCCACAGGGGGCGTTCGGCTACGAGCAGTACTTC.

The rearrangement joins TRBV29-1 to TRBJ1-3; 10 positions agree with TRBD1. The CDR3 sequence is 15 residues long. In germline, CDR1 is SQVTM, CDR2 ANQGSEA. The J segment lost 2 bases and the V segment lost 0 bases, leaving 1 base of the junction unmatched. The CDR3, as DNA: TGCAGCGTTGAAGAGGGGACAGGGGCTGGAAACACCATATATTTT. Translation gives CSVEEGTGAGNTIYF.

The genes are TRBV7-9 and TRBJ2-3; the match to TRBD2 covers 10 bases. Germline CDR1 is SEHNR and CDR2 is FQNEAQ (reference sequence). The J segment lost 9 bases and the V segment lost 3 bases, leaving 18 bases of the junction unmatched. This CDR3 has 18 residues. The CDR3 nucleotides read TGTGCCAGCAGCTTTACGCCTAGCGGGGGAGCCGTTCACTCGACGCAGTATTTT. The encoded protein is CASSFTPSGGAVHSTQYF.

The chain carries TRBV27 and TRBJ2-3; 14 positions match TRBD2. Trimming removed 5 bases from V and 4 bases from J; junction bases left unmatched: 5. CDR1 MNHEY and CDR2 SMNVEV come from the germline V gene (reference sequence). The CDR3 is made up of 16 amino acids. In DNA, the CDR3 is TGTGCCAGCAGTCCACGACTAGCGGGAGGGCCAGATACGCAGTATTTT. Translated: CASSPRLAGGPDTQYF.

This clone occurred once. This chain uses TRBV11-3 with TRBJ2-1, with 13 bases matching TRBD2. Germline V lookup: CDR1 SGHNT, CDR2 YENEEA. J gave up 8 bases and V 2 bases, and 12 bases lay outside the gene matches. The CDR3 length is 18 residues. The CDR3 bases are TGTGCCAGCAGCTTATCACCGGGACTAGCGGGAAGGTACGATGAGCAGTTCTTC. It translates to CASSLSPGLAGRYDEQFF.

The chain couples TRBV5-4 to TRBJ2-2; no reliable D call. From germline, CDR1 is SGHNT and CDR2 YYREEE (reference sequence). This CDR3 has 14 amino acids. Trimming shortened V by 2 bases and J by 0 bases, and 5 bases separated the two germline ends. CDR3 nucleotide sequence: TGTGCCAGCAGCTTCTACGCGAACACCGGGGAGCTGTTTTTT. Translation: CASSFYANTGELFF.

The chain combines TRBV24-1 with TRBJ1-2; 12 positions match TRBD1. The CDR3 consists of 17 residues. V was clipped by 2 bases and J by 4 bases; unmatched bases: 7. CDR1 and CDR2 from the germline V gene are KGHDR and SFDVKD. CDR3 nucleotide sequence: TGTGCCACCAGTGATTCCTGGGACAGGGGGCGAGGCTATGGCTACACCTTC. This translates into CATSDSWDRGRGYGYTF.

The rearrangement uses TRBV3-1 (or the pseudogene TRBV3-2) and TRBJ2-1; possibly TRBD2 for D (6 bases). Germline CDR1 reads LGHDT; CDR2 reads YNNKEL (reference sequence). Between the trimmed V and J ends, which lost 6 bases and 2 bases, there was a span of 11 bases. The CDR3 runs 14 residues. This chain's CDR3 is CASSQPGAYNEQFF. The CDR3 DNA follows: TGTGCCAGCAGTCAACCGGGGGCCTACAATGAGCAGTTCTTC.

The V and J genes are TRBV7-9 and TRBJ1-2, with 10 bases aligning to TRBD1. V was pared by 4 bases and J by 0 bases, with 5 bases of the junction left unmatched. Looked up from germline, CDR1 is SEHNR and CDR2 is FQNEAQ (reference sequence). There are 16 residues in the CDR3. The CDR3 region has the DNA TGTGCCAGCAGCTCGTGGGACAGGGGATCTAACTATGGCTACACCTTC. Its translation is CASSSWDRGSNYGYTF. Variable domain in full (rest from reference TRBV7-9 and TRBJ1-2): DTGVSQNPRHKITKRGQNVTFRCDPISEHNRLYWYRQTLGQGPEFLTYFQNEAQLEKSRLLSDRFSAERPKGSFSTLEIQRTEQGDSAMYLCASSSWDRGSNYGYTFGSGTRLTVV.

The chain is built from TRBV28 and TRBJ2-7; 11 nucleotides agree with TRBD2. The CDR3 runs to 15 residues. Looked up from germline, CDR1 is MDHEN and CDR2 is SYDVKM. V lost 5 bases, J lost 6 bases, and 9 bases stayed unmatched. The CDR3 sequence: CASSGGTSGLSEQYF. The DNA for the CDR3 is TGTGCCAGCAGTGGAGGGACTAGCGGTTTATCCGAGCAGTACTTC.

The chain couples TRBV5-1 to TRBJ2-3; 12 bases match TRBD2. This CDR3 region has 17 residues. Unmatched junction bases numbered 6, after V lost 0 bases and J lost 4 bases. Germline V lookup: CDR1 SGHRS, CDR2 YFSETQ. DNA of the CDR3: TGCGCCAGCAGCTTGGATCTAGCGGGAGGGTGGGCAGATACGCAGTATTTT. It specifies CASSLDLAGGWADTQYF.

The genes are TRBV9 and TRBJ1-1, with TRBD1 matching 7 bases. The trim removed 4 bases at V and 4 bases at J, leaving 7 bases unmatched. CDR3 length: 14 residues. Germline V gives CDR1 SGDLS, CDR2 YYNGEE. The CDR3: CASSSRRGLTEAFF. Here the CDR3 DNA reads TGTGCCAGCAGCTCTCGGAGGGGGCTCACTGAAGCTTTCTTT.

This sequence joins TRBV20-1 and TRBJ1-2, with a weak D call TRBD1 (5 bases). The CDR3 has 10 residues. Germline CDR1 DFQATT, CDR2 SNEGSKA (reference sequence). The DNA for the CDR3 is TGCAGGTTAGGGCAGGGTGGCTACACCTTC. As protein: CRLGQGGYTF.

The chain is built from TRBV19 and TRBJ2-1, with D perhaps matching TRBD1 (5 bases). The V and J ends lost 5 bases and 9 bases respectively, with 20 bases between them. CDR3 length: 15 amino acids. Germline V CDR1 and CDR2: LNHDA, SQIVND (reference sequence). The CDR3 nucleotides are TGTGCCAGTAGTTCAACAGGAGTGGGGTCAGGTGAGCAGTTCTTC. Translated: CASSSTGVGSGEQFF.

V and J are TRBV5-1 and TRBJ1-2, with 10 bases identical to TRBD1. Germline CDR1 reads SGHRS; CDR2 reads YFSETQ. CDR3 length: 15 residues. V shed 4 bases and J 2 bases; nucleotides not matched to a gene: 5. CDR3 residues: CASSQPGQGNYGYTF. The CDR3, as DNA: TGCGCCAGCAGCCAGCCGGGACAGGGGAACTATGGCTACACCTTC.

CDR3: CASSLDGGEDTQYF. The CDR3, as DNA: TGTGCCAGCAGCTTAGATGGAGGGGAAGATACGCAGTATTTT. This sequence joins TRBV11-3 and TRBJ2-3; D possibly corresponds to TRBD2 (6 bases). The germline V gene has CDR1 SGHNT and CDR2 YENEEA. The V gene lost 0 bases and the J gene lost 5 bases, with 9 bases spanning the gap. This CDR3 contains 14 residues.

The chain couples TRBV18 to TRBJ2-7; possible D gene TRBD2, 7 bases. Germline V gene sequence: CDR1 KGHSH, CDR2 LQKENI. Trimming pared 5 bases from V and 7 bases from J, leaving 21 bases between. The CDR3 is 15 residues long. The CDR3 sequence is CASSSVQGQAGEQYF. CDR3 DNA sequence: TGTGCCAGCTCAAGCGTACAGGGACAAGCGGGGGAGCAGTACTTC.

CDR3 bases: TGTGCCAGTAGTATTGAACCGGAGTTGAATACGCAGTATTTT. Translated, it gives CASSIEPELNTQYF. The rearrangement uses TRBV19 and TRBJ2-3; no firm D call. The CDR3 sequence is 14 residues long. Trimming removed 3 bases at V and 7 bases at J, with 14 bases between. Germline loops: CDR1 LNHDA, CDR2 SQIVND (reference sequence).

At least ten counts were recorded for this clone. The chain uses TRBV2 and TRBJ2-1; the match to TRBD2 covers 10 bases. The CDR3 runs 16 residues. The germline V gene has CDR1 SNHLY and CDR2 FYNNEI. V was pared by 3 bases and J by 8 bases, with 10 bases of the junction left unmatched. The CDR3 nucleotides are TGTGCCAGCAGTGATTGGGGGTCTAGCGGGGGTTATGAGCAGTTCTTC. Its translation is CASSDWGSSGGYEQFF.

The J gene is TRBJ2-7, the V gene TRBV5-1, with 9 nucleotides matching TRBD1. This CDR3 is built from 15 residues. Germline V gene data show CDR1 as SGHRS and CDR2 as YFSETQ. V gave up 0 bases and J gave up 2 bases; unmatched junction bases: 3. CDR3 nucleotide sequence: TGCGCCAGCAGCTTGGGTGGGACAGGGACCTACGAGCAGTACTTC. This sequence encodes CASSLGGTGTYEQYF.

The genes are TRBV9 and TRBJ1-4, with D unclear. This CDR3 region has 13 residues. Germline lookup yields CDR1 SGDLS and CDR2 YYNGEE. Between the trimmed V and J ends, which lost 7 bases and 8 bases, there was a span of 15 bases. The CDR3 loop is CASARGNGEKLFF. CDR3 sequence (DNA): TGTGCCAGCGCCAGAGGGAACGGCGAAAAACTGTTTTTT.

The chain employs TRBV5-8 and TRBJ1-5; D gene uncertain. This CDR3 spans 12 amino acids. With 1 base removed from V and 5 bases from J, the gap between germline ends came to 4 bases. Germline values: CDR1 SGHTS, CDR2 YDEGEE. The CDR3 DNA reads as TGTGCCAGCAGCTTGCATGATCAGCCCCAGCATTTT. Translated, it gives CASSLHDQPQHF.

This clone was counted a single time. This sequence joins TRBV2 and TRBJ1-5; D not certain. The V end lost 6 bases, the J end lost 0 bases, and 9 bases lay between the germline ends. In germline, CDR1 is SNHLY, CDR2 FYNNEI. This CDR3 is built from 14 residues. The CDR3 DNA sequence: TGTGCCAGCAGGACGGGATTTAGCAATCAGCCCCAGCATTTT. Translating gives CASRTGFSNQPQHF.

The CDR3 DNA sequence: TGTGCCACGCGGACAGGTACTAGCACAGATACGCAGTATTTT. This sequence encodes CATRTGTSTDTQYF. The gene calls are TRBV19 and TRBJ2-3; 7 bases map to TRBD1. The CDR3 covers 14 residues. V was clipped by 10 bases and J by 0 bases; unmatched bases: 7. Germline CDR1 reads LNHDA; CDR2 reads SQIVND (reference sequence).